The 28 T cell receptor beta chains below were found in one sample sequenced in a study of blood T cells in healthy people across ages. Alongside a J-beta primer mix, a sample-barcoded 5' primer served in a second PCR lasting roughly 6 to 11 cycles. TCRdb re-called the 5' RACE reads with MiXCR, one entry per CDR3 protein. Of 1,300,000 or so distinct CDR3 sequences listed, 55% to 75% are singletons. Source material: blood. Source of these receptors: a man between 18 and 35 years old in good health.

The V call is TRBV20-1, the J call TRBJ2-5, with D tentatively TRBD1 or TRBD2 (5 bases each). From germline, CDR1 is DFQATT and CDR2 SNEGSKA (reference sequence). V was clipped by 3 bases and J by 4 bases, with 9 bases between them. The CDR3 totals 12 residues. The CDR3 DNA is TGCAGTGCTAGTCTGGGGACAGAGACCCAGTACTTC. It specifies CSASLGTETQYF.

J is TRBJ2-3 and V is TRBV20-1; tentatively, D is TRBD2 (6 bases). Deletions cut 0 bases from V and 9 bases from J, with 19 bases between. The CDR3 has 15 residues. Germline lookup yields CDR1 DFQATT and CDR2 SNEGSKA (reference sequence). CDR3 in amino acids: CSAREVLAAWGTQYF. The CDR3 DNA follows: TGCAGTGCTAGAGAGGTATTAGCGGCATGGGGGACGCAGTATTTT.

The CDR3 sequence is CASSEGATRYGYTF. CDR3 coding DNA: TGTGCCAGCAGTGAAGGCGCCACTAGGTATGGCTACACCTTC. The chain couples TRBV6-1 to TRBJ1-2; D remains unclear. CDR1 is MNHNS, CDR2 SASEGT, per germline. CDR3 length equals 14 residues. Trimming removed 1 base at V and 5 bases at J, with 11 bases between.

This clonotype was seen a single time. The V gene is TRBV5-1, the J gene TRBJ1-2; 7 nucleotides match TRBD1. CDR1 is SGHRS and CDR2 is YFSETQ in the germline V gene. The CDR3 runs to 14 residues. V trimming: 7 bases; J trimming: 8 bases; junction bases outside the gene matches: 14. CDR3 region: CASQPRTGLVGYTF. CDR3 nucleotide sequence: TGCGCCAGCCAACCTCGGACAGGCCTAGTAGGCTACACCTTC.

This clonotype was picked up a small number of times. This sequence joins TRBV3-1 and TRBJ1-2; perhaps TRBD1 as D (5 bases). The germline V gene has CDR1 LGHDT and CDR2 YNNKEL (reference sequence). V lost 6 bases and J 4 bases, leaving 15 bases between the germline ends. The CDR3 has 14 amino acids. CDR3 loop: CASSPMGVGYGYTF. DNA for the CDR3: TGTGCCAGCAGTCCGATGGGGGTTGGCTATGGCTACACCTTC.

The chain joins TRBV6-2 or TRBV6-3 to TRBJ1-1; a weak D match, TRBD1 (5 bases). Trimming pared 2 bases from V and 4 bases from J, leaving 17 bases between. This CDR3 is 16 amino acids long. CDR1 is MNHEY, CDR2 SVGEGT, per germline. The CDR3 DNA is TGTGCCAGCAGTTACGGAGACGACAGTCAATTCACTGAAGCTTTCTTT. It is translated as CASSYGDDSQFTEAFF.

Worth noting for this clonotype: Germline and junction disagree at one end, which may indicate a read error. The chain uses TRBV6-5 and TRBJ2-3, with TRBD2 as a possible D gene (5 bases). Germline V gene sequence: CDR1 MNHEY, CDR2 SVGAGI. This CDR3 spans 16 amino acids. The CDR3 coding sequence is TGTGCCAGCAGTTACCATCCGGGGAGCTCCACAGCTACGCAGTATTTT. This encodes CASSYHPGSSTATQYF.

The rearrangement uses TRBV4-1 and TRBJ1-5, with D uncertain. With 2 bases removed from V and 6 bases from J, the gap between germline ends came to 20 bases. CDR3 size: 17 residues. Germline-derived CDR1 and CDR2 are MGHRA and YSYEKL. The CDR3 DNA sequence: TGCGCCAGCAGCCAATCCCAGTTTTTTGGGGTCACTCAGCCCCAGCATTTT. It specifies CASSQSQFFGVTQPQHF.

The chain joins TRBV29-1 to TRBJ2-5; D possibly corresponds to TRBD1 (5 bases). There are 13 residues in the CDR3. CDR1 and CDR2 from the germline V gene are SQVTM and ANQGSEA. Trimming removed 2 bases at V and 3 bases at J, with 10 bases between. CDR3 protein: CSVELTAEETQYF. In DNA, the CDR3 is TGCAGCGTTGAATTGACAGCCGAAGAGACCCAGTACTTC.

The genes are TRBV20-1 and TRBJ2-7, with TRBD1 as a possible D gene (5 bases). The CDR3 is 15 residues long. Germline V CDR1 and CDR2: DFQATT, SNEGSKA (reference sequence). V dropped 5 bases and J dropped 1 base, with 18 bases sitting between them. CDR3 amino acids: CSARSTAQASYEQYF. The CDR3 nucleotides read TGCAGTGCTCGCAGCACGGCACAGGCTTCCTACGAGCAGTACTTC.

V gene TRBV6-5 combines with J gene TRBJ2-5; 9 bases are a match to TRBD1. The CDR3 covers 15 residues. Germline V gene lookup returns CDR1 MNHEY and CDR2 SVGAGI. J lost 5 bases, V lost 4 bases, and 8 bases had no gene match. CDR3 sequence (DNA): TGTGCCAGCAGTTCCCTTACAGGGGGCAGTGAGACCCAGTACTTC. Translating gives CASSSLTGGSETQYF.

This clonotype has just a few counts. The chain recombines TRBV20-1 with TRBJ1-1; D may be TRBD1 (5 bases). Germline CDR1 and CDR2: DFQATT and SNEGSKA (reference sequence). With 3 bases removed from V and 6 bases from J, the gap between germline ends came to 11 bases. The CDR3 runs 12 residues. This CDR3 reads CSARAGRSEAFF. The CDR3 DNA sequence: TGCAGTGCTAGGGCAGGGAGGTCTGAAGCTTTCTTT.

The chain carries TRBV7-9 and TRBJ1-1; 10 bases match TRBD1. CDR1 SEHNR and CDR2 FQNEAQ come from the germline V gene (reference sequence). V lost 4 bases and J lost 4; bases outside the gene matches: 9. The CDR3 runs to 16 residues. CDR3 amino acids: CASSYRPGQGITEAFF. CDR3 bases: TGTGCCAGCAGCTACCGACCGGGACAGGGGATCACTGAAGCTTTCTTT.

The rearrangement uses TRBV18 and TRBJ2-4; the D gene could be TRBD1 or TRBD2 (5 bases each). There are 15 residues in the CDR3. Between the trimmed V and J ends, which lost 4 bases and 13 bases, there was a span of 23 bases. The germline V gene has CDR1 KGHSH and CDR2 LQKENI. CDR3 nucleotide sequence: TGTGCCAGCTCACAAGGGACGCCTCCTACGAGTGAGCAGTACTTC. The encoded protein is CASSQGTPPTSEQYF.

This clonotype has more than one count but fewer than ten. The J gene is TRBJ2-1, the V gene TRBV6-2 or TRBV6-3, with D perhaps matching TRBD2 (5 bases). CDR3 length: 11 amino acids. Germline V CDR1 and CDR2: MNHEY, SVGEGT. The germline V and J ends were trimmed by 4 bases and 10 bases, with 8 bases remaining between them. CDR3 sequence: CASSSGKEQFF. The CDR3 DNA reads as TGTGCCAGCAGTTCCGGGAAAGAGCAGTTCTTC.

This chain links TRBV12-1 with TRBJ2-3. TRBV12-1 is a listed pseudogene. This CDR3 is 18 amino acids long. For the CDR3, the DNA is TGTGCCAGCAGCTTCCCACTCGTAGGCTCGACTAGCACAGATACGCAGTATTTT. Translating it yields CASSFPLVGSTSTDTQYF.

This clonotype has only a few counts. This chain uses TRBV29-1 with TRBJ1-2, with TRBD1 matching 8 bases. CDR1 and CDR2 (germline): SQVTM, ANQGSEA. The CDR3 totals 13 residues. Trimming at V came to 3 bases and at J to 6 bases, leaving 6 bases not matched to a gene. This CDR3 is CSVERGQGDGYTF. Here the CDR3 DNA reads TGCAGCGTTGAGCGCGGACAGGGCGATGGCTACACCTTC.

This chain uses TRBV4-1 with TRBJ2-4, with TRBD2 as a possible D gene (6 bases). With the DNA end fitting TRBJ2-5 better, the J assignment may be wrong. Per the germline V gene, CDR1 is MGHRA and CDR2 is YSYEKL. There are 16 residues in the CDR3. The CDR3 is CASSQQPASAQETQYF. CDR3 nucleotides: TGCGCCAGCAGCCAACAACCAGCTAGCGCTCAAGAGACCCAGTACTTC.

This clonotype appeared a few times. The CDR3 nucleotides read TGTGCCAGCAGTACCCCGGGACAGGGGAACTATGGCTACACCTTC. Translating gives CASSTPGQGNYGYTF. V gene TRBV6-6 combines with J gene TRBJ1-2; 10 bases fit TRBD1. Germline CDR1 reads MNHNY; CDR2 reads SVGAGI (reference sequence). This CDR3 is built from 15 residues. Trimming took 5 bases from V and 2 from J; bases not matched to a gene: 5.

V gene TRBV12-3 or TRBV12-4 combines with J gene TRBJ2-7; D unresolved. The CDR3 has 14 residues. V was clipped by 5 bases and J by 0 bases, with 11 bases between them. CDR3 nucleotide sequence: TGTGCCAGCAGTGGATATTGGGGCTCCTACGAGCAGTACTTC. The encoded protein is CASSGYWGSYEQYF.

This chain connects TRBV4-1 to TRBJ2-4; D gene uncertain. Gene TRBJ2-7 matches the end of the DNA better, so the J call may be wrong. Germline CDR1 reads MGHRA; CDR2 reads YSYEKL. The CDR3 has 11 residues. Written as DNA, the CDR3 is TGCGCCAGCAGCCACAAGTACGAGCAGTACTTC. Amino acid sequence: CASSHKYEQYF.

The count of this clonotype is one. The genes are TRBV9 and TRBJ2-4, with D hard to call. Gene TRBJ2-7 matches the end of the DNA better, so the J call may be wrong. This CDR3 has 14 residues. Germline V gene lookup returns CDR1 SGDLS and CDR2 YYNGEE. The CDR3 protein is CASSVGGPNYEQYF. The CDR3 coding sequence is TGTGCCAGCAGCGTAGGAGGTCCCAATTACGAGCAGTACTTC.

The chain links TRBV12-3 or TRBV12-4 to TRBJ2-1; 8 bases align to TRBD1. The CDR3 totals 15 residues. V lost 6 bases, J lost 6 bases, and 10 bases stayed unmatched. The CDR3 spells CASRRTGRFPNEQFF. CDR3 coding DNA: TGTGCCAGCAGAAGGACAGGGCGTTTCCCCAATGAGCAGTTCTTC.

This clonotype was detected once. The chain has TRBV10-2 and TRBJ2-5; D is possibly TRBD1 (6 bases). The length of the CDR3 is 14 residues. The ends were cut back, 6 bases at V and 1 base at J, with 12 bases in the middle. Germline CDR1 reads WSHSY; CDR2 reads SAAADI. CDR3: CASRLGQFQETQYF. The DNA for the CDR3 is TGCGCCAGCAGGCTCGGACAGTTCCAAGAGACCCAGTACTTC.

The chain carries TRBV21-1 and TRBJ2-7; the D call TRBD2 from the table was never checked on the DNA. TRBJ2-5 explains the end of the DNA better; the J call may be wrong. TRBV21-1 is termed a pseudogene. CDR3 length: 13 residues. This CDR3 reads CASGGGKEETQYF. CDR3 DNA: TGTGCCAGCGGAGGAGGGAAGGAGGAGACCCAGTACTTC.

The chain has TRBV7-9 and TRBJ2-7; a weak D match, TRBD1 (6 bases). The germline CDR1 and CDR2 sequences are SEHNR and FQNEAQ (reference sequence). The CDR3 runs 14 residues. The germline V and J ends were trimmed by 10 bases and 3 bases, with 19 bases remaining between them. The DNA for the CDR3 is TGTGCCACTTTTCCTCGGGACAATCTCTACGAGCAGTACTTC. The encoded protein is CATFPRDNLYEQYF.

The V and J genes are TRBV2 and TRBJ1-4; D is ambiguous. CDR3 length: 15 amino acids. Trimming shortened V by 5 bases and J by 3 bases, and 13 bases separated the two germline ends. The germline V gene has CDR1 SNHLY and CDR2 FYNNEI. The CDR3 DNA reads TGTGCCAGCAGTACTAACGGGGTATCTAATGAAAAACTGTTTTTT. Translating it yields CASSTNGVSNEKLFF.

The chain links TRBV12-3 or TRBV12-4 to TRBJ2-3; 7 bases match TRBD2. The J segment lost 3 bases and the V segment lost 3 bases, leaving 6 bases of the junction unmatched. This CDR3 contains 15 residues. The CDR3 nucleotides are TGTGCCAGCAGTTTTTGGGGGGGTAAGACAGATACGCAGTATTTT. This sequence encodes CASSFWGGKTDTQYF.